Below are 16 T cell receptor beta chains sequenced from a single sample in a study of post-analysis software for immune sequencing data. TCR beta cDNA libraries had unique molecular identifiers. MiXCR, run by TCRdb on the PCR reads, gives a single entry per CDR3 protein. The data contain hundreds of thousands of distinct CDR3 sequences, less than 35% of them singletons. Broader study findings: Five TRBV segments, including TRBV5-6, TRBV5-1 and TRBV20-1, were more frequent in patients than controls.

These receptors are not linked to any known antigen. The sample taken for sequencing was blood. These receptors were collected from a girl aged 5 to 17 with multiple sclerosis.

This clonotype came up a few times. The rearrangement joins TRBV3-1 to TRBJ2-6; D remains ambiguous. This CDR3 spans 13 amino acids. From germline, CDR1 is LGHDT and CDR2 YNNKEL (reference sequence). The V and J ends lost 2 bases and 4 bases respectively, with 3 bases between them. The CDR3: CASSQMGANVLTF. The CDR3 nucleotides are TGTGCCAGCAGCCAAATGGGGGCCAACGTCCTGACTTTC.

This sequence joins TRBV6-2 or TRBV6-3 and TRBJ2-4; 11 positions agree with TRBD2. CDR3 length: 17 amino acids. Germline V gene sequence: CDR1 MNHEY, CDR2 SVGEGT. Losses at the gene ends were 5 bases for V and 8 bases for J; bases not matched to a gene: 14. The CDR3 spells CASSTGLASGRRDIQYF. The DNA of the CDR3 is TGTGCCAGCAGTACGGGCTTGGCTAGCGGGAGGAGAGACATTCAGTACTTC.

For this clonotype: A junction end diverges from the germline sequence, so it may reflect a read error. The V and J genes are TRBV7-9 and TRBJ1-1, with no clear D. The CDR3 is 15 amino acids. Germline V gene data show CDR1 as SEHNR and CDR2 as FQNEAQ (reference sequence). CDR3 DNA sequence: TGTGTCAGCAGCTTACCTGGACGGGGTGAGACTGAAGCTTTCTTT. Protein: CVSSLPGRGETEAFF.

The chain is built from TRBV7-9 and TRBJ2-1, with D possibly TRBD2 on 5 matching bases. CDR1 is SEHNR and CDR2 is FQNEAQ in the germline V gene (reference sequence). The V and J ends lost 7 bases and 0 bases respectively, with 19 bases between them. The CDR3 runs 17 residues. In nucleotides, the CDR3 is TGTGCCAGCATCCCCTGGGGTAGCGCCCCCTCCTACAATGAGCAGTTCTTC. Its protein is CASIPWGSAPSYNEQFF.

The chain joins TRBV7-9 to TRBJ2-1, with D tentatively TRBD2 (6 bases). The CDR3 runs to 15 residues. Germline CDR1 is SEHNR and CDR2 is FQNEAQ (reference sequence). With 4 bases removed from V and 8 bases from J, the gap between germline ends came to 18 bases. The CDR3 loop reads CASSSDRERDDEQFF. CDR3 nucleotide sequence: TGTGCCAGCAGCTCCGACCGGGAGCGCGACGATGAGCAGTTCTTC.

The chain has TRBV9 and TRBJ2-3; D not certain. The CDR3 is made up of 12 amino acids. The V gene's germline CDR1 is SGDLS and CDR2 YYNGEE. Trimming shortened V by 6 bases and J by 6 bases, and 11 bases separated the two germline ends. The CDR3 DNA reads TGTGCCAGCACCCGATTCGAGGATACGCAGTATTTT. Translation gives CASTRFEDTQYF. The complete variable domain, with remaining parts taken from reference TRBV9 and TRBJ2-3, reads DSGVTQTPKHLITATGQRVTLRCSPRSGDLSVYWYQQSLDQGLQFLIQYYNGEERAKGNILERFSAQQFPDLHSELNLSSLELGDSALYFCASTRFEDTQYFGPGTRLTVL.

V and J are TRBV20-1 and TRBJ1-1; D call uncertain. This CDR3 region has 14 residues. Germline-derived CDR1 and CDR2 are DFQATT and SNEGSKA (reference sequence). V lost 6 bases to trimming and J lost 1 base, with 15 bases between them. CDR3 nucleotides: TGCAGTGCCCCCGGGCCGGTGTCGAACACTGAAGCTTTCTTT. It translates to CSAPGPVSNTEAFF.

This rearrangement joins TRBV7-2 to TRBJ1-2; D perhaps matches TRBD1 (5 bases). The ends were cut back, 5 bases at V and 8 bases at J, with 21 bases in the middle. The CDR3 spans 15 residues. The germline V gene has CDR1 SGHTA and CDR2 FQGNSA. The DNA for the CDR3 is TGTGCCAGCAGCGTAGACCCCCGGAGTTCAGGGGGCTACACCTTC. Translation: CASSVDPRSSGGYTF.

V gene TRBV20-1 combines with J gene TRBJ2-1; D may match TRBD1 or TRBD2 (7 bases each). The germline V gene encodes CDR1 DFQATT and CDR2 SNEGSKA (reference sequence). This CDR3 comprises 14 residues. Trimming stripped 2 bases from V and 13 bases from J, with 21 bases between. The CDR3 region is CSARRGTVGGTQFF. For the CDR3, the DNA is TGCAGTGCTAGAAGGGGGACAGTCGGGGGGACCCAGTTCTTC.

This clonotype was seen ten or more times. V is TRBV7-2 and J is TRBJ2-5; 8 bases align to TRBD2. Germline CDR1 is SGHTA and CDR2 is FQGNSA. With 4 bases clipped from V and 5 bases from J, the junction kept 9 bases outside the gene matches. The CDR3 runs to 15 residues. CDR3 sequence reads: CASSSQRGRMETQYF. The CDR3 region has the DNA TGTGCCAGCAGCTCCCAGCGGGGGCGTATGGAGACCCAGTACTTC.

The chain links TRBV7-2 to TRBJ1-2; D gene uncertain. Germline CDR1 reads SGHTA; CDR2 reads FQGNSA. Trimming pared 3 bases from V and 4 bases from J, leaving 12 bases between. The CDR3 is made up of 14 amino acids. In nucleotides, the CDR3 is TGTGCCAGCAGCTTTGGCGGAACGTCCTATGGCTACACCTTC. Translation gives CASSFGGTSYGYTF.

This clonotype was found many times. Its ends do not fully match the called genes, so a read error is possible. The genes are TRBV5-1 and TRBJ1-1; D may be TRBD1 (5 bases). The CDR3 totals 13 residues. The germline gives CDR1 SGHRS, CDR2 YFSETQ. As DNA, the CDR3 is TGTGCCAGCAGCCTGGGGGGGGGCACTGAAGCTTTCTTT. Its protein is CASSLGGGTEAFF.

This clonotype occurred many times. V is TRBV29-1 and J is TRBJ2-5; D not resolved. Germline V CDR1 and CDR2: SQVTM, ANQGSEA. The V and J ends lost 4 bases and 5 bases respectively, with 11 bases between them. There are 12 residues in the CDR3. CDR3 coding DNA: TGCAGCGTTGCACAGATGAAGGAGACCCAGTACTTC. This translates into CSVAQMKETQYF.

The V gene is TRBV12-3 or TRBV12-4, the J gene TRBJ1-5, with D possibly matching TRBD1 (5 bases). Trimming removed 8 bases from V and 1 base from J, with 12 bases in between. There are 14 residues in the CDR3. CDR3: CASLLGASNQPQHF. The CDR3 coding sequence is TGTGCCAGCTTACTCGGGGCGAGCAATCAGCCCCAGCATTTT.

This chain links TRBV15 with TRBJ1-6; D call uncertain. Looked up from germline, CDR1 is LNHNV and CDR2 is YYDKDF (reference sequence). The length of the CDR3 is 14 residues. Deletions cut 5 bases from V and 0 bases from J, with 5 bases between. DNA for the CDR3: TGTGCCACCAGCGGCAGCTCCTATAATTCACCCCTCCACTTT. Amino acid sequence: CATSGSSYNSPLHF.

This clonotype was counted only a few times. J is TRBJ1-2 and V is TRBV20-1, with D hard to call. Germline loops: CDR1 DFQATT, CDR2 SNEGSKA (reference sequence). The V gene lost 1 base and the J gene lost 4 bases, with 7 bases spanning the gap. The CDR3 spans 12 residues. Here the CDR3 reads CSARGSLYGYTF. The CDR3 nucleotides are TGCAGTGCTAGAGGCAGCCTCTATGGCTACACCTTC.